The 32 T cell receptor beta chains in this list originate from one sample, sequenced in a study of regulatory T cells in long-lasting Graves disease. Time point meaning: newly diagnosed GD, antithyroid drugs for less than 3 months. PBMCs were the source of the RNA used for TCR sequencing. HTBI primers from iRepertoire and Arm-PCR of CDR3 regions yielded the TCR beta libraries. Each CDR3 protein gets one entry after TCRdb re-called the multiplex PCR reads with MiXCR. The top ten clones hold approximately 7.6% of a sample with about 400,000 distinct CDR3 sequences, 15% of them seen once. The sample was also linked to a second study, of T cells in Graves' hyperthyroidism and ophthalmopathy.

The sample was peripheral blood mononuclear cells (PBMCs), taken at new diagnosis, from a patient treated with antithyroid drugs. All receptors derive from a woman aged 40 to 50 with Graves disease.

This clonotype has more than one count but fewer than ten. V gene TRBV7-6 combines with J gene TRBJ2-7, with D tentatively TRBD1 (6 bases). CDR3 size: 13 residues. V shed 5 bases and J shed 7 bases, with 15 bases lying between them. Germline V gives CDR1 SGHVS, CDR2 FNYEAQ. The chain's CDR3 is CASSPSTGREQYF. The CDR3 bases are TGTGCCAGCAGCCCGTCGACAGGTCGAGAGCAGTACTTC.

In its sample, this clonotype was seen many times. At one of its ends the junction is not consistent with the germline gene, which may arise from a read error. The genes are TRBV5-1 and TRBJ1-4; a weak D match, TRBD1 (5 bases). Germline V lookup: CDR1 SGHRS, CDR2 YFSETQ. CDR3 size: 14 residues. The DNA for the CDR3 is TGTGCCAGCAGCTTAGGGCAGGGACGGGAAAAACTGTTTTTT. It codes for CASSLGQGREKLFF.

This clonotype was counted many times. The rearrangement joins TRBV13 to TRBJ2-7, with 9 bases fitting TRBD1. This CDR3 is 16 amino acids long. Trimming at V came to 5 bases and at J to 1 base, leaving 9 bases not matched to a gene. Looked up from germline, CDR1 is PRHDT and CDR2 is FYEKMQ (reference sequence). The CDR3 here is CASSPPRDRASYEQYF. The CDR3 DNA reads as TGTGCCAGCAGCCCACCTCGGGACAGGGCTTCCTACGAGCAGTACTTC.

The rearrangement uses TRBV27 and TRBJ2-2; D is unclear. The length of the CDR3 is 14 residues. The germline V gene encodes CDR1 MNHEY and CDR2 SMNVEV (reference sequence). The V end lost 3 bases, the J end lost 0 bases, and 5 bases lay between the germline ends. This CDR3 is CASSLDPNTGELFF. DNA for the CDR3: TGTGCCAGCAGTTTGGATCCGAACACCGGGGAGCTGTTTTTT.

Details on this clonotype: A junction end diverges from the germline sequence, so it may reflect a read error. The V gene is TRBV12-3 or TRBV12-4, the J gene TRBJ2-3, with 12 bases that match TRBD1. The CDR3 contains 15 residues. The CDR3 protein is CATRMGQGAPHTQYF. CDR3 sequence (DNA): TGTGCCACCCGCATGGGACAGGGGGCGCCCCATACACAGTATTTT.

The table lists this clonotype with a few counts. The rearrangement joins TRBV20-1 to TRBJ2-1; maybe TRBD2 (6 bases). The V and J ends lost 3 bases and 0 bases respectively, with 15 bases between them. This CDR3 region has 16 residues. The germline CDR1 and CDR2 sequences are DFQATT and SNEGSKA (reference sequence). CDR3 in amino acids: CSASGESGGSYNEQFF. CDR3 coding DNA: TGCAGTGCTAGTGGTGAATCCGGGGGCTCCTACAATGAGCAGTTCTTC.

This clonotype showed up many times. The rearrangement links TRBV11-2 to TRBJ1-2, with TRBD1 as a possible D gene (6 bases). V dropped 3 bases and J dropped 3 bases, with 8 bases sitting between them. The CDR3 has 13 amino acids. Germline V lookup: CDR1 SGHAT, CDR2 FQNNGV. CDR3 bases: TGTGCCAGCAGCTTTTCAGGGGACTATGGCTACACCTTC. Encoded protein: CASSFSGDYGYTF. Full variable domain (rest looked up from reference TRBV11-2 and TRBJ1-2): EAGVAQSPRYKIIEKRQSVAFWCNPISGHATLYWYQQILGQGPKLLIQFQNNGVVDDSQLPKDRFSAERLKGVDSTLKIQPAKLEDSAVYLCASSFSGDYGYTFGSGTRLTVV.

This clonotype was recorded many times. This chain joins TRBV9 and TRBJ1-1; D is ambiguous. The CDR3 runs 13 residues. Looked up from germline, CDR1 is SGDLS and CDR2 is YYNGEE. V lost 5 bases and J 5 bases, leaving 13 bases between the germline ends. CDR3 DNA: TGTGCCAGCAGTTTGCAAGGGAGGACTGAAGCTTTCTTT. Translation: CASSLQGRTEAFF.

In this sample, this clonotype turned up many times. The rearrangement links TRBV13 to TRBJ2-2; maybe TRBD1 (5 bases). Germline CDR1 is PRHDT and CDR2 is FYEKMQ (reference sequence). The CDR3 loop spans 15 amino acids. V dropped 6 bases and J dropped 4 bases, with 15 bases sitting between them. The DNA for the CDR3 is TGTGCCAGCAGTCGACAGTTCGTGAGCACCGGGGAGCTGTTTTTT. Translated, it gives CASSRQFVSTGELFF.

The CDR3 here is CASSDRSRTGGELFF. CDR3 nucleotides: TGTGCCAGCAGTGATCGGTCTCGAACAGGCGGGGAGCTGTTTTTT. The gene calls are TRBV6-2 or TRBV6-3 and TRBJ2-2; D perhaps matches TRBD1 (5 bases). Germline assignment: CDR1 MNHEY and CDR2 SVGEGT. The CDR3 length is 15 residues. Trimming took off 5 bases at V and 7 bases at J, with 17 bases between the two ends.

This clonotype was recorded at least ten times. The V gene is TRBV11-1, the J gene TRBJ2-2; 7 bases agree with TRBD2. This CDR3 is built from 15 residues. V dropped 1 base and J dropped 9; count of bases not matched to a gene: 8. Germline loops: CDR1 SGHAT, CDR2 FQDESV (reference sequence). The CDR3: CASSLDRTSGRELFF. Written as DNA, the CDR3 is TGTGCCAGCAGCTTAGATAGGACTAGTGGCCGGGAGCTGTTTTTT.

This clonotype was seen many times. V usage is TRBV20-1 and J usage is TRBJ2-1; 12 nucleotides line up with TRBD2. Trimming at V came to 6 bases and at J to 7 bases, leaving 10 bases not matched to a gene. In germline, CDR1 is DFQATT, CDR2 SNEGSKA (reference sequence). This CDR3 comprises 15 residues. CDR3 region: CSAEPGLAGTNEQFF. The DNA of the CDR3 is TGCAGTGCCGAGCCAGGACTAGCGGGAACTAATGAGCAGTTCTTC.

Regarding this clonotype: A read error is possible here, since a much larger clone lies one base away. The CDR3: CAISGTSGEGNEQYF. CDR3 DNA: TGTGCCATCAGCGGGACTAGCGGTGAGGGGAATGAGCAGTACTTC. The J gene is TRBJ2-7, the V gene TRBV10-3; 11 bases agree with TRBD2. Looked up from germline, CDR1 is ENHRY and CDR2 is SYGVKD. CDR3 length equals 15 residues. Trimming cost V 6 bases and J 7 bases; bases outside gene matches: 11.

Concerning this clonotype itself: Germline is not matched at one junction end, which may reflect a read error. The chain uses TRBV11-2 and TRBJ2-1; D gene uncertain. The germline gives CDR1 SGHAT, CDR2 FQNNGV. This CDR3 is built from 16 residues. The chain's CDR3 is CASSQDSGLSYNEQFF. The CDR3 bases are TGCGCCAGCAGCCAAGATTCGGGCCTATCCTACAATGAGCAGTTCTTC.

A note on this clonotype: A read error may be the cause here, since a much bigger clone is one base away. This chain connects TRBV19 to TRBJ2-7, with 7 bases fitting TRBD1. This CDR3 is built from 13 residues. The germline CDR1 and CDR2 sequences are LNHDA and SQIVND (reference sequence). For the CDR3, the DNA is TGTGCCAGTAATCTTAGACAGGGATACGAGCAGTGCTTC. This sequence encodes CASNLRQGYEQCF.

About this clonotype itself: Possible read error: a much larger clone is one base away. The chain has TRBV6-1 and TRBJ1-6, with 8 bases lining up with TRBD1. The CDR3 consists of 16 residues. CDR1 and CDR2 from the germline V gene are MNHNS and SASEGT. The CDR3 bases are TGTGCCAGCAGCGAGGCGGGGACAGGAAATAATTCACCCCCCCACTTT. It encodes CASSEAGTGNNSPPHF.

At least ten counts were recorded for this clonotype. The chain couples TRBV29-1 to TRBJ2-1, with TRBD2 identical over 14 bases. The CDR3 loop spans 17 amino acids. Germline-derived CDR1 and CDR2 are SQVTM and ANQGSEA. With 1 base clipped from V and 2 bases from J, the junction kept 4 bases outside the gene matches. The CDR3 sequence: CSVEAGTSGRPYNEQFF. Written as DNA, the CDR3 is TGCAGCGTTGAAGCTGGGACTAGCGGGAGACCCTACAATGAGCAGTTCTTC.

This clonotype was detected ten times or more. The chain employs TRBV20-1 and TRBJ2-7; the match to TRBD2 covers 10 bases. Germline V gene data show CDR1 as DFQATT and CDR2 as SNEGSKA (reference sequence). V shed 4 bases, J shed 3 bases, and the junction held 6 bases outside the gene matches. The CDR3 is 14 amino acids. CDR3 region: CSAMPASGSYEQYF. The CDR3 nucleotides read TGCAGTGCTATGCCCGCTAGCGGGAGCTACGAGCAGTACTTC.

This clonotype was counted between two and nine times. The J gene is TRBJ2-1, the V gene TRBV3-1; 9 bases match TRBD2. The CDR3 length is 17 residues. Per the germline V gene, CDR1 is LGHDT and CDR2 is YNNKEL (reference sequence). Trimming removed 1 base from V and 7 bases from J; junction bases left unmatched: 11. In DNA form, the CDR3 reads TGTGCCAGCAGCCAAGTCCCCGGGACTAGCCCTATAAATGAGCAGTTCTTC. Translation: CASSQVPGTSPINEQFF.

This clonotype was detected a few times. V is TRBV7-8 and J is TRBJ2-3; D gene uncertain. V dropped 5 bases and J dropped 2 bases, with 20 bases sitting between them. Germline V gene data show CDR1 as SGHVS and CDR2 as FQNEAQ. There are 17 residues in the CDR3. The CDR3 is CASSPSRFYKVTDTQYF. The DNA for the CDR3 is TGTGCCAGCAGCCCCAGTCGGTTCTATAAAGTCACAGATACGCAGTATTTT.

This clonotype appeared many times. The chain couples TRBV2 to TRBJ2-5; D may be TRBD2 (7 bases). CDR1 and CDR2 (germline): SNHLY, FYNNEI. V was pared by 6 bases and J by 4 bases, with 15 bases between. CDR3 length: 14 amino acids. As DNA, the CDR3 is TGTGCCAGCAGCTTCGGGGGGCAGGGAGAGACCCAGTACTTC. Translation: CASSFGGQGETQYF. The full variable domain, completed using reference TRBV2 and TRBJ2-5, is EPEVTQTPSHQVTQMGQEVILRCVPISNHLYFYWYRQILGQKVEFLVSFYNNEISEKSEIFDDQFSVERPDGSNFTLKIRSTKLEDSAMYFCASSFGGQGETQYFGPGTRLLVL.

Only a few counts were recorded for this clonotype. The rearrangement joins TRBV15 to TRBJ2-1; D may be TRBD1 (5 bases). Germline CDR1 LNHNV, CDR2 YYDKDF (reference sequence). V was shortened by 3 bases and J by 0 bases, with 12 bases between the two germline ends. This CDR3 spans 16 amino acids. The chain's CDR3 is CATSRVDSRSYNEQFF. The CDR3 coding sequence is TGTGCCACCAGCAGGGTCGACAGTCGCTCCTACAATGAGCAGTTCTTC.

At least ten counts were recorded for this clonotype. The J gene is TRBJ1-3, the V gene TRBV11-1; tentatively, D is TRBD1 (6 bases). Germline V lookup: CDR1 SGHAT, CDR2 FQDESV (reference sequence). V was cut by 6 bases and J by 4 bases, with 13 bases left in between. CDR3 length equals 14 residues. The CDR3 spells CASRMGASGNTIYF. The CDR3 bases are TGTGCCAGCAGGATGGGGGCCTCCGGAAACACCATATATTTT.

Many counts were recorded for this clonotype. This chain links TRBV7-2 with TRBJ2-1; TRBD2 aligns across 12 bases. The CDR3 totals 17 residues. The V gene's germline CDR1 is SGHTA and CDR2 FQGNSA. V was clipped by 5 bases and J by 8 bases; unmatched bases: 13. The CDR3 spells CASSPRLAGDATYEQFF. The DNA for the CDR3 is TGTGCCAGCAGCCCAAGACTAGCGGGAGATGCTACGTATGAGCAGTTCTTC. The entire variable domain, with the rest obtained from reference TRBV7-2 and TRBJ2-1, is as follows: GAGVSQSPSNKVTEKGKDVELRCDPISGHTALYWYRQSLGQGLEFLIYFQGNSAPDKSGLPSDRFSAERTGGSVSTLTIQRTQQEDSAVYLCASSPRLAGDATYEQFFGPGTRLTVL.

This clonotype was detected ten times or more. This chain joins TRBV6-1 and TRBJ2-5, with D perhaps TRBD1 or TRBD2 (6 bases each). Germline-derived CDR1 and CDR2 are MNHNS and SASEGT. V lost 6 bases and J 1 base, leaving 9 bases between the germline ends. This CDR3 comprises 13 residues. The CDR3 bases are TGTGCCAGCAGACAGGGACTCCAAGAGACCCAGTACTTC. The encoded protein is CASRQGLQETQYF.

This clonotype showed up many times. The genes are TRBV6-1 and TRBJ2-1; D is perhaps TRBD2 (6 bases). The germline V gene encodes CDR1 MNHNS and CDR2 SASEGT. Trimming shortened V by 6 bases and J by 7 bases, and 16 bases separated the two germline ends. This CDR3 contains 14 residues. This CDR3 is CASRPGRGGNEQFF. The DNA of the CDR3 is TGTGCCAGCAGACCGGGGCGGGGAGGTAATGAGCAGTTCTTC.

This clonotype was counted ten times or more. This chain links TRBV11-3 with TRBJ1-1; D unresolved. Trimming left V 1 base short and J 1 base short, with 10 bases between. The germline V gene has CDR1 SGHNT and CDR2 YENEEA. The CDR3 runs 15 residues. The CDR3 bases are TGTGCCAGCAGCTTAGTCAACCTGGGGAACACTGAAGCTTTCTTT. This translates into CASSLVNLGNTEAFF.

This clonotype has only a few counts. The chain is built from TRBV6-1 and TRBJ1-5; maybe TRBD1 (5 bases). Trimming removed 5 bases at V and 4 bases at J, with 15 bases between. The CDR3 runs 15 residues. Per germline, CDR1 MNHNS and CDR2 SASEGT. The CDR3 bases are TGTGCCAGCAGTACCCTACGGGGCGGGAATCAGCCCCAGCATTTT. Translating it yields CASSTLRGGNQPQHF.

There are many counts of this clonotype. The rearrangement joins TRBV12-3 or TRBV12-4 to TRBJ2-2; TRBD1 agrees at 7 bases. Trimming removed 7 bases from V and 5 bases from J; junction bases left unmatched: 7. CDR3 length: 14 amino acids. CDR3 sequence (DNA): TGTGCCAGCACCCGGGACAGTCGGACCGGGGAGCTGTTTTTT. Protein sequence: CASTRDSRTGELFF.

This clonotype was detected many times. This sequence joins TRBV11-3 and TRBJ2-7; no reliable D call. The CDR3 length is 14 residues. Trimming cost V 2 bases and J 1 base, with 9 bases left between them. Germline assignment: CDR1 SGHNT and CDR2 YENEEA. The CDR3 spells CASSLFLGSYEQYF. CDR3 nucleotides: TGTGCCAGCAGCTTATTTTTAGGATCCTACGAGCAGTACTTC.

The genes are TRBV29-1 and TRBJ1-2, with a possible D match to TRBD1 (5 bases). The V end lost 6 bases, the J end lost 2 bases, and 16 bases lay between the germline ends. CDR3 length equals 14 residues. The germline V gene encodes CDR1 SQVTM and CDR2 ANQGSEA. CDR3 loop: CSVRSQGLNYGYTF. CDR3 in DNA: TGCAGCGTCCGTTCCCAGGGACTAAACTATGGCTACACCTTC.

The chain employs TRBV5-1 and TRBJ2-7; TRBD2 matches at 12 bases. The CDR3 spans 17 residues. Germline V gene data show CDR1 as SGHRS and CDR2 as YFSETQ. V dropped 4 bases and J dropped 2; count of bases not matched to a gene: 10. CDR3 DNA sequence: TGCGCCAGCAGCCGTGATGGACTAGCGGGAAGTCCCTACGAGCAGTACTTC. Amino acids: CASSRDGLAGSPYEQYF.